This T cell receptor beta chain was retrieved from a study of T-cell memory formation after mild COVID-19. General study findings and limits: Among clones contracting day 15 to 85, CD4/CD8 was balanced, whereas later expanders leaned CD4+. The main location of contracting CD4+ clones was CM and EM, and that of contracting CD8+ clones was EMRA.

This clonotype was detected many times. Antigen specificity is unknown. Constant-segment primers and 5'RACE yielded cDNA libraries for TCR alpha and TCR beta, each carrying sample barcodes and UMIs. TCRdb re-analysed the 5' RACE reads in MiXCR, keeping a single row per CDR3 protein. The sample holds around 420,000 distinct CDR3 sequences, 20% to 25% seen once. The CDR3 sequence is 14 residues long. Trimming cost V 4 bases and J 2 bases; bases outside gene matches: 4. Per the germline V gene, CDR1 is SGHTA and CDR2 is FQGNSA. The sequencing sample was made of PBMCs or a T cell subset sorted from them (not recorded which). The sequence was collected from an adult woman who had mild COVID-19 (a few samples of this study predate the infection). Cell type and time point are not known. The chain carries TRBV7-2 and TRBJ2-7; 8 bases line up with TRBD1. CDR3 sequence (DNA): TGTGCCAGCAGCTCGCGACAGGGGACCTACGAGCAGTACTTC. Its protein product is CASSSRQGTYEQYF.